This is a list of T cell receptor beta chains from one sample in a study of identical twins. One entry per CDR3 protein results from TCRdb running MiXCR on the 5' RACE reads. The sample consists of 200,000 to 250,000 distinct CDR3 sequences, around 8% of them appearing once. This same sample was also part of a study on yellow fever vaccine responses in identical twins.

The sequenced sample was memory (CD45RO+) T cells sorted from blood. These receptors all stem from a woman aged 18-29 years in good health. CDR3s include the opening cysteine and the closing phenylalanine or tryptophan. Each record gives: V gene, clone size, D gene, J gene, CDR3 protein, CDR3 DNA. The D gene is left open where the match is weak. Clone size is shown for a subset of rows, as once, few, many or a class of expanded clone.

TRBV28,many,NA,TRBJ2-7,CASSRLSLNYEQYF,TGTGCCAGCAGTAGGTTGTCATTGAACTACGAGCAGTACTTC
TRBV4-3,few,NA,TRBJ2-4,CASSQDQRGNIQYF,TGCGCCAGCAGCCAAGATCAGAGGGGAAACATTCAGTACTTC
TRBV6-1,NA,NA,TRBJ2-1,CASSKYAEQFF,TGTGCCAGCAGTAAGTATGCTGAGCAGTTCTTC
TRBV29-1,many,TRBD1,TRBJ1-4,CSGRTSDRGPLFF,TGCAGCGGACGGACCTCCGACAGGGGACCACTGTTTTTT
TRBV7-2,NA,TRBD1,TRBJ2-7,CASSLARDRDYEQYF,TGTGCCAGCAGCTTAGCCCGGGACAGGGACTACGAGCAGTACTTC
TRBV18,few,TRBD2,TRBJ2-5,CASSRGGGETQYF,TGTGCCAGCTCCCGCGGGGGAGGAGAGACCCAGTACTTC
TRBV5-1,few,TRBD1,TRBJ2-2,CASSRDRGITGELFF,TGCGCCAGCAGCCGGGACAGGGGTATCACCGGGGAGCTGTTTTTT
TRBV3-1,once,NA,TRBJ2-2,CASSQDYSRDTGELFF,TGTGCCAGCAGCCAAGATTATAGCAGGGACACCGGGGAGCTGTTTTTT
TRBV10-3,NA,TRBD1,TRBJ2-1,CAISNRGWQFF,TGTGCCATCAGTAACAGGGGTTGGCAGTTCTTC
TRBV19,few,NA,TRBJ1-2,CASSTRDRYGYTF,TGTGCCAGTAGTACCCGGGACCGCTATGGCTACACCTTC
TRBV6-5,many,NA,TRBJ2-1,CATTGANEQFF,TGTGCCACGACAGGCGCAAATGAGCAGTTCTTC
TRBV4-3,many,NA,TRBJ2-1,CASSPNTDTYNEQFF,TGCGCCAGCAGCCCAAATACCGATACCTACAATGAGCAGTTCTTC
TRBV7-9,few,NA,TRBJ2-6,CASSLGFRANVLTF,TGTGCCAGCAGCTTAGGGTTTAGGGCCAACGTCCTGACTTTC
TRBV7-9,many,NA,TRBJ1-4,CASSFFRTGGEKLFF,TGTGCCAGCAGTTTTTTTCGGACCGGGGGCGAAAAACTGTTTTTT
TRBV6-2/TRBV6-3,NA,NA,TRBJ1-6,CASSPGPLPLHF,TGTGCCAGCAGTCCCGGGCCTTTACCCCTCCACTTT
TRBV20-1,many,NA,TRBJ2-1,CSARPRRSSYNEQFF,TGCAGTGCTAGACCGAGACGCAGCTCCTACAATGAGCAGTTCTTC
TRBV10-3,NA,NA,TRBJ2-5,CAISEGLEETQYF,TGTGCCATCAGTGAGGGCCTTGAAGAGACCCAGTACTTC
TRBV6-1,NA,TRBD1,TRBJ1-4,CASSDGTGGEKLFF,TGTGCCAGCAGTGACGGGACAGGGGGAGAAAAACTGTTTTTT
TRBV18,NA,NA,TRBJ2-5,CASFTGIQETQYF,TGTGCCAGCTTTACAGGGATACAAGAGACCCAGTACTTC
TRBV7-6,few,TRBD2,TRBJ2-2,CASSLVSTGLAGVGGELFF,TGTGCCAGCAGCTTGGTCAGCACGGGACTAGCGGGAGTAGGAGGGGAGCTGTTTTTT
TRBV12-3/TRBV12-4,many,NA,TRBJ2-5,CASSLRLETQYF,TGTGCCAGCAGTTTAAGACTAGAGACCCAGTACTTC
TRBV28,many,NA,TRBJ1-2,CASSLYQVHGYTF,TGTGCCAGCAGTTTATATCAGGTCCATGGCTACACCTTC
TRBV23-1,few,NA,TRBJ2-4,CASSQPTQGGQNIQYF,TGCGCCAGCAGTCAACCGACACAGGGTGGGCAAAACATTCAGTACTTC
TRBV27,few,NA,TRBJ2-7,CGGRIFYEQYF,TGTGGGGGACGGATCTTCTACGAGCAGTACTTC
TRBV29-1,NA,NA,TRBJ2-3,CSAGTDSTDTQYF,TGCAGCGCTGGGACCGACAGCACAGATACGCAGTATTTT
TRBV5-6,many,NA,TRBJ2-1,CASSFSGRKNNEQFF,TGTGCCAGCAGCTTTAGTGGACGAAAAAACAATGAGCAGTTCTTC
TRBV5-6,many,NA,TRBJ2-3,CASSGRQADTQYF,TGTGCCAGCAGCGGTCGACAGGCAGATACGCAGTATTTT
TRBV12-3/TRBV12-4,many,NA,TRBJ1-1,CASSLSENTEAFF,TGTGCCAGCAGTTTATCCGAGAACACTGAAGCTTTCTTT
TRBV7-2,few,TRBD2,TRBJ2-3,CASSLAGAGGTDTQYF,TGTGCCAGCAGCTTAGCGGGGGCGGGGGGGACAGATACGCAGTATTTT
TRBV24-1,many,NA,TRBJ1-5,CATSLGGNQPQHF,TGTGCCACCAGTCTGGGGGGCAATCAGCCCCAGCATTTT
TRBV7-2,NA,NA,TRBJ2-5,CASSPPGGGKETQYF,TGTGCCAGCAGTCCCCCCGGCGGTGGGAAAGAGACCCAGTACTTC
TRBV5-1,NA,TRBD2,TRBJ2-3,CASSLGGSGGTRNTQYF,TGCGCCAGCAGCTTGGGTGGAAGCGGGGGGACTCGGAATACGCAGTATTTT
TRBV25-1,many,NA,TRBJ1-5,CASSEWGQPQHF,TGTGCCAGCAGTGAATGGGGTCAGCCCCAGCATTTT
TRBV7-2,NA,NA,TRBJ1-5,CASSLGGGLQPQHF,TGTGCCAGCAGCCTAGGGGGGGGCCTTCAGCCCCAGCATTTT
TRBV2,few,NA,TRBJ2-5,CASRLAETQYF,TGTGCCAGCAGACTAGCAGAGACCCAGTACTTC
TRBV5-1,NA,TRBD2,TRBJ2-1,CASSWGLAGGNNEQFF,TGCGCCAGCAGCTGGGGACTAGCGGGGGGGAACAATGAGCAGTTCTTC
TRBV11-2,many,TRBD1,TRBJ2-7,CASGRGTVRASYEQYF,TGTGCCAGCGGACGAGGGACAGTCAGAGCCTCCTACGAGCAGTACTTC
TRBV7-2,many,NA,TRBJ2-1,CASSLGPYNEQFF,TGTGCCAGCAGCTTAGGACCTTACAATGAGCAGTTCTTC
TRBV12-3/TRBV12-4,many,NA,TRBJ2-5,CASSLVGRETQYF,TGTGCCAGCAGTTTGGTTGGGAGGGAGACCCAGTACTTC
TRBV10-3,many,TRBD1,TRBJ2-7,CAIREGQGSEQYF,TGTGCCATCAGGGAGGGACAGGGTAGCGAGCAGTACTTC
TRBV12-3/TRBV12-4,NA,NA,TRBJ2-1,CASSTRLSNNEQFF,TGTGCCAGCAGTACCCGCTTGAGCAACAATGAGCAGTTCTTC
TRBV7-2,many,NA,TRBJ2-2,CASSFRQAIGNTGELFF,TGTGCCAGCAGCTTCCGACAGGCCATCGGGAACACCGGGGAGCTGTTTTTT
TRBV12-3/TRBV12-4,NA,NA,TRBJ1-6,CASRDARGGGSPLHF,TGTGCCAGCAGGGACGCGAGGGGGGGTGGATCACCCCTCCACTTT